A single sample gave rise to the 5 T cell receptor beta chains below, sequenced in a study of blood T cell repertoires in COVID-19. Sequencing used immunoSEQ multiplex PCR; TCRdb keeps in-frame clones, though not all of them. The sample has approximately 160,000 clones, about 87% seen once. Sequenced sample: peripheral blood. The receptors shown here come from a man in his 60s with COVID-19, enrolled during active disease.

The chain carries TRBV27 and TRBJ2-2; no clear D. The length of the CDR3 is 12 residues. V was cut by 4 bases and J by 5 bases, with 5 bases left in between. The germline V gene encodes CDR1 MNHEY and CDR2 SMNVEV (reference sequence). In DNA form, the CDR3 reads TGTGCCAGCAGTTCCGTGACCGGGGAGCTGTTTTTT. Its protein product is CASSSVTGELFF.

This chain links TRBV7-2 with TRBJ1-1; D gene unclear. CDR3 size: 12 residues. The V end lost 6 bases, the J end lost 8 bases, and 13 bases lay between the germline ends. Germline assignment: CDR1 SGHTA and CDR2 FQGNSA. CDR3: CASSPWRQEAFF. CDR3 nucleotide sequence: TGTGCCAGCAGTCCCTGGAGGCAGGAAGCTTTCTTT.

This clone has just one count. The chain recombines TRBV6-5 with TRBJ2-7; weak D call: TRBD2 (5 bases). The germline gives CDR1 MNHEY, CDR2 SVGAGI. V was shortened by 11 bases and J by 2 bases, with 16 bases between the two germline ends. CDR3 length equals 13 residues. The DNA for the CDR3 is TGTGCCGGTGCCTTGGGAGTCACCTACGAGCAGTACTTC. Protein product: CAGALGVTYEQYF.

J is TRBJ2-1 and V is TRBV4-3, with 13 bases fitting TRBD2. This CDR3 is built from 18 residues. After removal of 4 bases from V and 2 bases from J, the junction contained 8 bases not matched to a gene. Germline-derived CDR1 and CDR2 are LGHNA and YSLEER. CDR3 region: CASSRGLAGAYTYNEQFF. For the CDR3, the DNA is TGCGCCAGCAGCCGAGGACTAGCGGGGGCCTATACCTACAATGAGCAGTTCTTC.

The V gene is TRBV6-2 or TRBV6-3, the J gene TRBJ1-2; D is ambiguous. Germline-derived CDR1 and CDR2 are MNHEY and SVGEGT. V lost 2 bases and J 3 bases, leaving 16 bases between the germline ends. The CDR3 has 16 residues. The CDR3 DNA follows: TGTGCCAGCAGTTACGGTCCCGGCAGAGCGCACTATGGCTACACCTTC. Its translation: CASSYGPGRAHYGYTF.